What follows are 32 T cell receptor beta chains derived from one specimen sequenced in a study of CD8 T cells in ankylosing spondylitis. TCRdb ran MiXCR on the 5' RACE reads and lists one entry per CDR3 protein. The sample lists about 220,000 distinct CDR3 sequences, roughly 26% occurring once. The sequencing sample was made of blood, either unsorted or a sorted T cell fraction (not recorded which). These TCRs come from a male donor with ankylosing spondylitis or in good health (not recorded which).

This clonotype was seen repeatedly, ten times or more. The V and J genes are TRBV5-5 and TRBJ1-1; unclear D gene. Deletions cut 0 bases from V and 1 base from J, with 10 bases between. The CDR3 spans 15 residues. The germline CDR1 and CDR2 sequences are SGHKS and YYEKEE (reference sequence). The CDR3 sequence: CASSLGPVANTEAFF. CDR3 sequence (DNA): TGTGCCAGCAGCTTGGGGCCGGTAGCGAACACTGAAGCTTTCTTT.

This clonotype occurred many times. The gene calls are TRBV19 and TRBJ1-4; TRBD1 aligns across 7 bases. J was trimmed by 5 bases and V by 6 bases; bases with no gene match: 9. This CDR3 is built from 15 residues. Per the germline V gene, CDR1 is LNHDA and CDR2 is SQIVND (reference sequence). This CDR3 is CASSKGQTVNEKLFF. The CDR3 nucleotides are TGTGCCAGTAGCAAGGGACAGACGGTGAATGAAAAACTGTTTTTT. Using reference TRBV19 and TRBJ1-4 for the parts outside the CDR3, the full variable domain is DGGITQSPKYLFRKEGQNVTLSCEQNLNHDAMYWYRQDPGQGLRLIYYSQIVNDFQKGDIAEGYSVSREKKESFPLTVTSAQKNPTAFYLCASSKGQTVNEKLFFGSGTQLSVL.

This clonotype was observed many times. The chain carries TRBV27 and TRBJ2-1, with 12 bases identical to TRBD2. Germline V CDR1 and CDR2: MNHEY, SMNVEV (reference sequence). Trimming took 6 bases from V and 2 from J; bases not matched to a gene: 14. This CDR3 has 19 amino acids. The CDR3 DNA reads TGTGCCAGCAGCCTCCAACTCCCTCGGACTAGCGGGACCTACAATGAGCAGTTCTTC. It translates to CASSLQLPRTSGTYNEQFF.

This clonotype has ten or more counts. The chain has TRBV4-1 and TRBJ2-7; 8 positions agree with TRBD1. The CDR3 extends over 17 amino acids. Germline CDR1 MGHRA, CDR2 YSYEKL. V was pared by 0 bases and J by 2 bases, with 9 bases of the junction left unmatched. For the CDR3, the DNA is TGCGCCAGCAGCCAAGATCGTTTAAGGACAGGGACCTACGAGCAGTACTTC. It is translated as CASSQDRLRTGTYEQYF.

V is TRBV7-2 and J is TRBJ1-2, with no clear D. This CDR3 has 16 amino acids. Germline V gene data show CDR1 as SGHTA and CDR2 as FQGNSA. The V gene lost 0 bases and the J gene lost 0 bases, with 11 bases spanning the gap. DNA for the CDR3: TGTGCCAGCAGCTTAGCCACAGCATATTCTAACTATGGCTACACCTTC. It encodes CASSLATAYSNYGYTF.

This clonotype occurred many times. The V gene is TRBV10-3, the J gene TRBJ2-7; a weak D match, TRBD1 (5 bases). The CDR3 sequence is 15 residues long. From germline, CDR1 is ENHRY and CDR2 SYGVKD. V shed 7 bases and J shed 3 bases, with 19 bases lying between them. The CDR3 sequence is CAIKAPGDQGYEQYF. The CDR3 DNA sequence: TGTGCCATCAAGGCCCCGGGCGACCAGGGCTACGAGCAGTACTTC.

This clonotype was observed at least ten times. The rearrangement links TRBV5-1 to TRBJ2-2, with 8 positions matching TRBD1. Germline V gene lookup returns CDR1 SGHRS and CDR2 YFSETQ. V was pared by 4 bases and J by 4 bases, with 6 bases of the junction left unmatched. The CDR3 extends over 15 amino acids. In nucleotides, the CDR3 is TGCGCCAGCAGCGTCGGACAGGGAGGCACCGGGGAGCTGTTTTTT. It translates to CASSVGQGGTGELFF. Filled out from reference TRBV5-1 and TRBJ2-2, the complete variable domain reads KAGVTQTPRYLIKTRGQQVTLSCSPISGHRSVSWYQQTPGQGLQFLFEYFSETQRNKGNFPGRFSGRQFSNSRSEMNVSTLELGDSALYLCASSVGQGGTGELFFGEGSRLTVL.

This clonotype was found many times. The chain links TRBV7-9 to TRBJ2-6; a weak D match, TRBD2 (5 bases). The CDR3 totals 16 residues. V was clipped by 5 bases and J by 3 bases, with 14 bases between them. The germline CDR1 and CDR2 sequences are SEHNR and FQNEAQ (reference sequence). CDR3 nucleotide sequence: TGTGCCAGCAGCCAAACAAACGGGGTTGGGGCCAACGTCCTGACTTTC. Its translation: CASSQTNGVGANVLTF.

For this clonotype: Mismatch with germline at one junction end may stem from a read error. The V call is TRBV7-2, the J call TRBJ2-5, with 12 bases that match TRBD1. This CDR3 is built from 17 residues. Germline values: CDR1 SGHTA, CDR2 FQGNSA. The CDR3 nucleotides read TGTGCCAGCTGCTTAGCCGGGACAGGGGGCGGAAGGGAGACCCAGTACTTC. Translation gives CASCLAGTGGGRETQYF. Full variable domain (missing parts from reference TRBV7-2 and TRBJ2-5): GAGVSQSPSNKVTEKGKDVELRCDPISGHTALYWYRQSLGQGLEFLIYFQGNSAPDKSGLPSDRFSAERTGGSVSTLTIQRTQQEDSAVYLCASCLAGTGGGRETQYFGPGTRLLVL.

This clonotype was observed many times. This CDR3 reads CASSVAAQGRYGYTF. The CDR3 DNA is TGTGCCAGCAGCGTAGCTGCGCAGGGGAGGTATGGCTACACCTTC. The V call is TRBV9, the J call TRBJ1-2; possibly TRBD1 for D (6 bases). This CDR3 is built from 15 residues. V was clipped by 0 bases and J by 5 bases, with 14 bases between them. Germline V gene sequence: CDR1 SGDLS, CDR2 YYNGEE.

This clonotype showed up many times. The genes are TRBV15 and TRBJ2-5; a possible D gene is TRBD1 (6 bases). The V end was cut by 5 bases, the J end by 3 bases, with 10 bases between. The CDR3 is made up of 13 amino acids. CDR1 and CDR2 from the germline V gene are LNHNV and YYDKDF (reference sequence). This chain's CDR3 is CATSRDTKETQYF. The CDR3 region has the DNA TGTGCCACCAGCCGGGACACAAAAGAGACCCAGTACTTC.

In this sample, this clonotype turned up a few times. The chain carries TRBV20-1 and TRBJ2-5, with a possible D match to TRBD1 (5 bases). V shed 7 bases and J shed 1 base, with 16 bases lying between them. This CDR3 is 14 amino acids long. Per the germline V gene, CDR1 is DFQATT and CDR2 is SNEGSKA (reference sequence). CDR3 sequence reads: CSVSRQGFQETQYF. As DNA, the CDR3 is TGCAGTGTTTCCAGGCAGGGTTTCCAAGAGACCCAGTACTTC.

The chain combines TRBV9 with TRBJ2-1; TRBD2 is a possible D gene (5 bases). V was shortened by 0 bases and J by 5 bases, with 12 bases between the two germline ends. CDR3 length: 15 residues. The germline V gene has CDR1 SGDLS and CDR2 YYNGEE. The CDR3 DNA reads as TGTGCCAGCAGCGTAGCCACTAGGGAAGACAATGAGCAGTTCTTC. Protein: CASSVATREDNEQFF. Combining the CDR3 with reference TRBV9 and TRBJ2-1 gives the whole variable domain DSGVTQTPKHLITATGQRVTLRCSPRSGDLSVYWYQQSLDQGLQFLIQYYNGEERAKGNILERFSAQQFPDLHSELNLSSLELGDSALYFCASSVATREDNEQFFGPGTRLTVL.

This clonotype was observed at least ten times. V and J are TRBV12-3 or TRBV12-4 and TRBJ2-5, with D uncertain. The CDR3 covers 13 residues. With 8 bases removed from V and 3 bases from J, the gap between germline ends came to 13 bases. The CDR3 DNA follows: TGTGCCAGCTCCCCCAGCCTCAAAGAGACCCAGTACTTC. This translates into CASSPSLKETQYF.

V is TRBV5-1 and J is TRBJ2-7, with 10 bases matching TRBD2. The CDR3 consists of 15 residues. From germline, CDR1 is SGHRS and CDR2 YFSETQ. V was clipped by 3 bases and J by 5 bases; unmatched bases: 8. The CDR3, as DNA: TGCGCCAGCAGCTACGCAGCGGGAGGGAACGACGAGCAGTACTTC. Protein sequence: CASSYAAGGNDEQYF. Based on the CDR3 plus reference TRBV5-1 and TRBJ2-7, the full variable domain is KAGVTQTPRYLIKTRGQQVTLSCSPISGHRSVSWYQQTPGQGLQFLFEYFSETQRNKGNFPGRFSGRQFSNSRSEMNVSTLELGDSALYLCASSYAAGGNDEQYFGPGTRLTVT.

The table lists this clonotype with many counts. The chain links TRBV20-1 to TRBJ2-1; TRBD2 matches 11 bases. The ends lost 1 base at V and 2 bases at J; junction bases unmatched: 7. The CDR3 runs 17 residues. The germline CDR1 and CDR2 sequences are DFQATT and SNEGSKA (reference sequence). The CDR3 spells CSARAPGSGRAYNEQFF. CDR3 DNA: TGCAGTGCTAGAGCCCCCGGTAGCGGGAGGGCCTACAATGAGCAGTTCTTC.

This clonotype was found many times. V usage is TRBV5-1 and J usage is TRBJ2-3, with 8 bases matching TRBD1. The V and J ends lost 4 bases and 6 bases, in that order; junction bases with no gene match: 7. CDR1 is SGHRS, CDR2 YFSETQ, per germline. This CDR3 has 14 residues. The CDR3 spells CASSLGQGPDTQYF. The CDR3 nucleotides are TGCGCCAGCAGCCTCGGACAGGGCCCCGATACGCAGTATTTT.

V and J are TRBV20-1 and TRBJ2-3; perhaps D is TRBD1 or TRBD2 (5 bases each). The CDR3 is made up of 13 amino acids. Germline V gives CDR1 DFQATT, CDR2 SNEGSKA (reference sequence). Trimming took 3 bases from V and 2 from J, leaving 9 bases between them. The CDR3 coding sequence is TGCAGTGCTAGCAGGGACCTCACAGATACGCAGTATTTT. Protein sequence: CSASRDLTDTQYF.

The chain combines TRBV20-1 with TRBJ2-7, with D perhaps TRBD2 (5 bases). Germline V gene lookup returns CDR1 DFQATT and CDR2 SNEGSKA (reference sequence). Trimming stripped 1 base from V and 2 bases from J, with 12 bases between. The CDR3 runs to 14 residues. This chain's CDR3 is CSARAGIAPYEQYF. The CDR3 DNA follows: TGCAGTGCTAGAGCGGGGATCGCTCCCTACGAGCAGTACTTC.

This clonotype occurred many times. The V gene is TRBV11-2, the J gene TRBJ1-5, with 7 nucleotides matching TRBD1. The CDR3 consists of 15 residues. Trimming took 5 bases from V and 4 from J; bases not matched to a gene: 8. Germline values: CDR1 SGHAT, CDR2 FQNNGV. This chain's CDR3 is CASSPRQGRNQPQHF. CDR3 nucleotide sequence: TGTGCCAGCAGCCCTAGACAGGGTAGGAATCAGCCCCAGCATTTT.

This clonotype showed up just once. This chain connects TRBV20-1 to TRBJ2-1, with D perhaps matching TRBD2 (6 bases). The germline V gene encodes CDR1 DFQATT and CDR2 SNEGSKA (reference sequence). V was clipped by 1 base and J by 6 bases, with 16 bases between them. The CDR3 contains 15 residues. Here the CDR3 reads CSARVGRGSRNEQFF. The DNA of the CDR3 is TGCAGTGCTAGAGTGGGGCGGGGTTCCCGCAATGAGCAGTTCTTC.

This clonotype was detected many times. J is TRBJ2-7 and V is TRBV20-1; D call uncertain. CDR1 is DFQATT, CDR2 SNEGSKA, per germline (reference sequence). Trimming pared 3 bases from V and 5 bases from J, leaving 8 bases between. The CDR3 is 11 amino acids. The CDR3 loop reads CSASGSHEQYF. DNA of the CDR3: TGCAGTGCTAGTGGTTCCCACGAGCAGTACTTC.

This clonotype showed up just a few times. The rearrangement links TRBV4-1 to TRBJ2-1; 8 nucleotides match TRBD2. V shed 4 bases and J 7 bases; nucleotides not matched to a gene: 18. The V gene's germline CDR1 is MGHRA and CDR2 YSYEKL. This CDR3 comprises 18 residues. CDR3: CASSRVETGTSIGNEQFF. CDR3 sequence (DNA): TGCGCCAGCAGCCGGGTAGAAACCGGGACTAGTATTGGTAATGAGCAGTTCTTC.

The V gene is TRBV4-1, the J gene TRBJ2-5; no clear D gene. The CDR3 runs 14 residues. Germline V lookup: CDR1 MGHRA, CDR2 YSYEKL. Trimming shortened V by 2 bases and J by 4 bases, and 11 bases separated the two germline ends. CDR3 sequence: CASSQRELRETQYF. CDR3 coding DNA: TGCGCCAGCAGCCAAAGGGAACTCCGAGAGACCCAGTACTTC.

This clonotype was detected only a few times. The CDR3 DNA reads TGTGCCAGCAGTTTGTCTGACTATGGAAACACCATATATTTT. Amino acids: CASSLSDYGNTIYF. The V call is TRBV12-3 or TRBV12-4, the J call TRBJ1-3, with D unclear. The length of the CDR3 is 14 residues. Trimming took off 3 bases at V and 3 bases at J, with 9 bases between the two ends.

The sample holds many counts of this clonotype. The genes are TRBV12-3 or TRBV12-4 and TRBJ2-2, with a possible D match to TRBD2 (6 bases). This CDR3 region has 18 residues. Trimming stripped 4 bases from V and 4 bases from J, with 22 bases between. The CDR3: CASSSMEGFSDGTGELFF. The CDR3 DNA sequence: TGTGCCAGCAGTTCCATGGAGGGGTTTAGTGATGGCACCGGGGAGCTGTTTTTT.

This clonotype occurred many times. The chain uses TRBV15 and TRBJ2-3; D is uncertain. Germline CDR1 is LNHNV and CDR2 is YYDKDF (reference sequence). V was shortened by 0 bases and J by 4 bases, with 5 bases between the two germline ends. This CDR3 comprises 13 residues. The CDR3 here is CATSRELSDTQYF. In DNA form, the CDR3 reads TGTGCCACCAGCAGAGAACTCTCAGATACGCAGTATTTT.

This clonotype was seen at least ten times. The chain recombines TRBV20-1 with TRBJ2-1, with D unclear. The CDR3 has 15 amino acids. Germline V gives CDR1 DFQATT, CDR2 SNEGSKA (reference sequence). V shed 7 bases and J shed 0 bases, with 16 bases lying between them. CDR3 nucleotides: TGCAGTGTTGGAGCGCGTCCACTCTCCTACAATGAGCAGTTCTTC. It yields the protein CSVGARPLSYNEQFF.

The chain couples TRBV4-2 to TRBJ2-1; D perhaps matches TRBD2 (5 bases). Trimming took off 0 bases at V and 8 bases at J, with 17 bases between the two ends. The CDR3 has 16 residues. Germline CDR1 is LGHNA and CDR2 is YNFKEQ. The CDR3 loop is CASSQDPTGIADEQFF. The DNA of the CDR3 is TGTGCCAGCAGCCAAGATCCGACCGGGATAGCTGATGAGCAGTTCTTC.

This clonotype occurred many times. The rearrangement joins TRBV6-1 to TRBJ1-2; TRBD1 aligns across 9 bases. Per the germline V gene, CDR1 is MNHNS and CDR2 is SASEGT. V was clipped by 4 bases and J by 3 bases; unmatched bases: 6. This CDR3 has 15 amino acids. Here the CDR3 DNA reads TGTGCCAGCAGTGCCCCGGGACAGGGATACTATGGCTACACCTTC. Its translation is CASSAPGQGYYGYTF.

This clonotype was detected ten times or more. The V call is TRBV27, the J call TRBJ2-5; 8 bases map to TRBD2. The CDR3 contains 14 residues. Germline V gene data show CDR1 as MNHEY and CDR2 as SMNVEV (reference sequence). Trimming cost V 2 bases and J 5 bases; bases outside gene matches: 4. This chain's CDR3 is CASSLAGGGETQYF. The CDR3 DNA reads TGTGCCAGCAGTTTAGCGGGAGGAGGGGAGACCCAGTACTTC.

J is TRBJ1-1 and V is TRBV7-9, with a weak D call TRBD1 (5 bases). V was clipped by 0 bases and J by 0 bases, with 8 bases between them. This CDR3 contains 15 residues. The germline V gene has CDR1 SEHNR and CDR2 FQNEAQ (reference sequence). The CDR3 loop is CASSLAGTVNTEAFF. CDR3 DNA sequence: TGTGCCAGCAGCTTAGCCGGGACGGTGAACACTGAAGCTTTCTTT.